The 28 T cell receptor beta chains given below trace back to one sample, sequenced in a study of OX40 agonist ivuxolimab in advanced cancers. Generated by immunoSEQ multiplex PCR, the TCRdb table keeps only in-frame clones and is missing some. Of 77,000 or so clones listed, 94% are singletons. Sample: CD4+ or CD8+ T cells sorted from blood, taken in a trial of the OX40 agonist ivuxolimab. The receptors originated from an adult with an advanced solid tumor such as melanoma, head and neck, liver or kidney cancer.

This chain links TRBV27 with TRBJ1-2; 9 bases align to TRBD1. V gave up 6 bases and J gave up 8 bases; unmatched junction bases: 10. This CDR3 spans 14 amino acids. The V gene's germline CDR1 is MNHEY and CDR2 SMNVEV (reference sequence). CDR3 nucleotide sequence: TGTGCCAGCAGCCCCGGGACAGGGTGGAAAGGCTACACCTTC. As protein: CASSPGTGWKGYTF.

CDR3 sequence reads: CASSLGLTGWETQYF. CDR3 coding DNA: TGTGCCAGCAGCTTAGGATTGACAGGGTGGGAGACCCAGTACTTC. V gene TRBV11-2 combines with J gene TRBJ2-5, with TRBD1 identical over 7 bases. Germline CDR1 is SGHAT and CDR2 is FQNNGV. Germline trimming cut 1 base from V and 5 bases from J; bases unmatched to any gene: 7. The CDR3 consists of 15 residues.

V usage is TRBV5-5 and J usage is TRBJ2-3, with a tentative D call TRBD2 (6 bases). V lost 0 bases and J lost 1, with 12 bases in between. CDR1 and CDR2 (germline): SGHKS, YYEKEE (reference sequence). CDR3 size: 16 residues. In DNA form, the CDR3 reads TGTGCCAGCAGCTTGGTAGGGACGGGGGGCACAGATACGCAGTATTTT. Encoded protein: CASSLVGTGGTDTQYF.

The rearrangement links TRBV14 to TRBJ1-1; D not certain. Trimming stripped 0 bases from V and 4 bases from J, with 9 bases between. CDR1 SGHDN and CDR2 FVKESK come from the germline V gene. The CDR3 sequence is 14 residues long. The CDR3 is CASSQDKEVTEAFF. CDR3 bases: TGTGCCAGCAGCCAAGATAAGGAGGTCACTGAAGCTTTCTTT. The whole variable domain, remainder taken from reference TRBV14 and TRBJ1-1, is EAGVTQFPSHSVIEKGQTVTLRCDPISGHDNLYWYRRVMGKEIKFLLHFVKESKQDESGMPNNRFLAERTGGTYSTLKVQPAELEDSGVYFCASSQDKEVTEAFFGQGTRLTVV.

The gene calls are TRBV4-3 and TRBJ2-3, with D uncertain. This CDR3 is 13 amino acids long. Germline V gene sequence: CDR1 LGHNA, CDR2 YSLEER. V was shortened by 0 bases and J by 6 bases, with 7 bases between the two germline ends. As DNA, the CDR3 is TGCGCCAGCAGCCAAGATCTAGGGGATACGCAGTATTTT. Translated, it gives CASSQDLGDTQYF.

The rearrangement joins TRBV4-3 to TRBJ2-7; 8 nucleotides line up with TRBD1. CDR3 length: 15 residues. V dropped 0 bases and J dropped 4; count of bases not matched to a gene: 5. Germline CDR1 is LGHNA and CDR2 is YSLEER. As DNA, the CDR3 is TGCGCCAGCAGCCAAGAGTCAGGGGGCGGGTACGAGCAGTACTTC. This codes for CASSQESGGGYEQYF.

CDR3 nucleotide sequence: TGTGCCAGCAGTGAGCAGGGGCGGGACACAGATACGCAGTATTTT. Translating it yields CASSEQGRDTDTQYF. The chain carries TRBV6-4 and TRBJ2-3, with D tentatively TRBD1 or TRBD2 (6 bases each). CDR3 size: 15 residues. Germline CDR1 MRHNA, CDR2 SNTAGT. The V and J ends lost 3 bases and 2 bases respectively, with 12 bases between them.

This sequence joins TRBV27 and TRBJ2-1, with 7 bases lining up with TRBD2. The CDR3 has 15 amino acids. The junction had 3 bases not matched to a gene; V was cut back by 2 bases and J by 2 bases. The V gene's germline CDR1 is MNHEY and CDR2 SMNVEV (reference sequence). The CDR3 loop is CASSLAGVTYNEQFF. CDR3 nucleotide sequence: TGTGCCAGCAGTTTAGCGGGGGTCACCTACAATGAGCAGTTCTTC.

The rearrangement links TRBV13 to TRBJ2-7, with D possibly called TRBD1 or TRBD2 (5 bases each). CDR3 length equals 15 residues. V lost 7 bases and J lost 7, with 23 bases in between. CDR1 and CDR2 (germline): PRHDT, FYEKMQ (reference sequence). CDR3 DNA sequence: TGTGCCAGCACCCCCCGAGGGGACGGCCCTAGGGAGCAGTACTTC. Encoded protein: CASTPRGDGPREQYF.

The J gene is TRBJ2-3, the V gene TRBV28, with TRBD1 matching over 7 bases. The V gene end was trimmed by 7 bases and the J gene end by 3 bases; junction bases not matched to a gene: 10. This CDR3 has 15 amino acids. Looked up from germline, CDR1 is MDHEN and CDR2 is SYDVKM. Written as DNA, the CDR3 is TGTGCCAGCACTCAAAGGGGGCGTTGGACAGATACGCAGTATTTT. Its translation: CASTQRGRWTDTQYF. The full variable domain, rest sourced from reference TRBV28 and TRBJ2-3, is DVKVTQSSRYLVKRTGEKVFLECVQDMDHENMFWYRQDPGLGLRLIYFSYDVKMKEKGDIPEGYSVSREKKERFSLILESASTNQTSMYLCASTQRGRWTDTQYFGPGTRLTVL.

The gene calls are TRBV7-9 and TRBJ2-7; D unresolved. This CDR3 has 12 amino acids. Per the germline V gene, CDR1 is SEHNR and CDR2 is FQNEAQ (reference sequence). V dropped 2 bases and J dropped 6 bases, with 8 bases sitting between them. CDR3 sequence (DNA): TGTGCCAGCAGCTTATCTCCCATCGAGCAGTACTTC. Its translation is CASSLSPIEQYF.

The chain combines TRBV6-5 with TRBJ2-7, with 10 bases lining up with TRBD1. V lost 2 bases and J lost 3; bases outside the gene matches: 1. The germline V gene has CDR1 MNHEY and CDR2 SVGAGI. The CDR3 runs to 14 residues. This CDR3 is CASSYGQGGYEQYF. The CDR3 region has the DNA TGTGCCAGCAGTTACGGACAGGGGGGCTACGAGCAGTACTTC.

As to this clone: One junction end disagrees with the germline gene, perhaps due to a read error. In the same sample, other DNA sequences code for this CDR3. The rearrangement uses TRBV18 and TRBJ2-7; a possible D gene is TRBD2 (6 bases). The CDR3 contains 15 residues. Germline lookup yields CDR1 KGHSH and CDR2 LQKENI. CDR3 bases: TGCGCCAGCTCACCAGTGGGGGGATCATCCTACGAGCAGTACTTC. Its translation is CASSPVGGSSYEQYF.

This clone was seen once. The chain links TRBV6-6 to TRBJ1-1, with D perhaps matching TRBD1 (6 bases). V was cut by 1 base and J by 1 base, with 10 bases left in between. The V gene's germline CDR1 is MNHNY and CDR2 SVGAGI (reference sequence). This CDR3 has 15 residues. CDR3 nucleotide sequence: TGTGCCAGCAGTTACTTCACAGGGTGGAACACTGAAGCTTTCTTT. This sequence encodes CASSYFTGWNTEAFF.

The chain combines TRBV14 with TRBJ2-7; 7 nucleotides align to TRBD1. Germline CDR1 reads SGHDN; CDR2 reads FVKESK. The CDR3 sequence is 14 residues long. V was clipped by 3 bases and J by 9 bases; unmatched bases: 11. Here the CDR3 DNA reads TGTGCCAGCAGCCAGGGGCCACAGGGGCGAGCGCAGTACTTC. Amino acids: CASSQGPQGRAQYF. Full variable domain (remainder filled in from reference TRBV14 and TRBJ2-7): EAGVTQFPSHSVIEKGQTVTLRCDPISGHDNLYWYRRVMGKEIKFLLHFVKESKQDESGMPNNRFLAERTGGTYSTLKVQPAELEDSGVYFCASSQGPQGRAQYFGPGTRLTVT.

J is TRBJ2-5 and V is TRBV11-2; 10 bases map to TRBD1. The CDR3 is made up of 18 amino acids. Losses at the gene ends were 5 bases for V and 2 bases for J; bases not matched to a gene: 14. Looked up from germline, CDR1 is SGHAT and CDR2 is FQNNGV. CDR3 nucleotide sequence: TGTGCCAGCAGCCAGGGGCCCCGTGGGACAGGGGAGCAAGAGACCCAGTACTTC. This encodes CASSQGPRGTGEQETQYF.

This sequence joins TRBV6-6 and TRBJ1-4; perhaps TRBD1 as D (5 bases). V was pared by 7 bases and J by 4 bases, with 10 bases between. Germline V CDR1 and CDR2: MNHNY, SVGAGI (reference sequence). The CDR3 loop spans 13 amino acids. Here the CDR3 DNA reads TGTGCCAGCACCCGGGGGGGTAATGAAAAACTGTTTTTT. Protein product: CASTRGGNEKLFF.

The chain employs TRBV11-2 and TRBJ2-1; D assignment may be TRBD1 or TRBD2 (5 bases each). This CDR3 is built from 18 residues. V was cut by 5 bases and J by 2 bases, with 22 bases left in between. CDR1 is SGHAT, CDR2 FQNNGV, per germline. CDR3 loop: CASSTTTDRGQTYNEQFF. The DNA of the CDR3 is TGTGCCAGCAGCACGACTACCGACAGAGGGCAAACCTACAATGAGCAGTTCTTC. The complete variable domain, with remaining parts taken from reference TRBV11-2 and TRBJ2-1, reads EAGVAQSPRYKIIEKRQSVAFWCNPISGHATLYWYQQILGQGPKLLIQFQNNGVVDDSQLPKDRFSAERLKGVDSTLKIQPAKLEDSAVYLCASSTTTDRGQTYNEQFFGPGTRLTVL.

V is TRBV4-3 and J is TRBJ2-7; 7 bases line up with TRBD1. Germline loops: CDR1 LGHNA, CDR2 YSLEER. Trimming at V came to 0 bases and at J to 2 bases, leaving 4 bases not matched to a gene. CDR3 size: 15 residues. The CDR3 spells CASSQDKGAPYEQYF. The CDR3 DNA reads TGCGCCAGCAGCCAAGATAAGGGGGCCCCCTACGAGCAGTACTTC.

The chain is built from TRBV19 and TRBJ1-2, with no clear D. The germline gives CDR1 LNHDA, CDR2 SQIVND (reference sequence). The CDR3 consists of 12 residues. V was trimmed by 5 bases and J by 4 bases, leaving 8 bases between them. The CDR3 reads CASSPHAYGYTF. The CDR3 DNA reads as TGTGCCAGTAGTCCCCATGCCTATGGCTACACCTTC.

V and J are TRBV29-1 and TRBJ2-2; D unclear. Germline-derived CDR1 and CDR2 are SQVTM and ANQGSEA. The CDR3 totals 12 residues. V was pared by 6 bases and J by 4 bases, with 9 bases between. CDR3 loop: CSVRRTTGELFF. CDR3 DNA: TGCAGCGTCCGCCGGACCACCGGGGAGCTGTTTTTT.

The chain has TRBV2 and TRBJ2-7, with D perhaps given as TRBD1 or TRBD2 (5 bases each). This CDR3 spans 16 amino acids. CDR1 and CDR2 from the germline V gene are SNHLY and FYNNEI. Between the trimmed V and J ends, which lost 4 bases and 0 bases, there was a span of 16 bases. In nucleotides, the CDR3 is TGTGCCAGCAGTGGGGAGACGTCACAGGCCTCCTACGAGCAGTACTTC. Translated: CASSGETSQASYEQYF.

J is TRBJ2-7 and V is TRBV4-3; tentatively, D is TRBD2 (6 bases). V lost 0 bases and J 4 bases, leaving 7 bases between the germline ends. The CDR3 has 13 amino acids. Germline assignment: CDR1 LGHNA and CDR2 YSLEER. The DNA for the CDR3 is TGCGCCAGCAGCCAAGATGGGGGGTACGAGCAGTACTTC. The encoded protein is CASSQDGGYEQYF.

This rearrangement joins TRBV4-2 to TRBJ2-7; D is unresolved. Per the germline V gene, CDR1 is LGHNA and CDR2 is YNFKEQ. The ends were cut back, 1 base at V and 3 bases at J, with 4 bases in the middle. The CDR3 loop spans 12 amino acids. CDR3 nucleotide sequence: TGTGCCAGCAGCCAAGGCAGCTACGAGCAGTACTTC. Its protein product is CASSQGSYEQYF.

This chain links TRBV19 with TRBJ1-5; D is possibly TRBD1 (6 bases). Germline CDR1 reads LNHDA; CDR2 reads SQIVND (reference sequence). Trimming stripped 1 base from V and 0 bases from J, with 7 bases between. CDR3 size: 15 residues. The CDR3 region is CASSIAQGSNQPQHF. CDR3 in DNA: TGTGCCAGTAGTATAGCACAGGGTAGCAATCAGCCCCAGCATTTT.

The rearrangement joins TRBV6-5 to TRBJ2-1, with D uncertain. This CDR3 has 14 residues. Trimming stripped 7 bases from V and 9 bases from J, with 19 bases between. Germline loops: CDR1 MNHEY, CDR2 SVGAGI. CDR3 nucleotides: TGTGCCAGCACCCCCCAGGCGGACCTTGGTGAGCAGTTCTTC. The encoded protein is CASTPQADLGEQFF.

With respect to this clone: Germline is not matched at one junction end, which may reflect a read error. The DNA of the CDR3 is TGTGCCACCCGCAGGGATAGTGAGAGCTCCTACGAGCAGTACTTC. Its protein product is CATRRDSESSYEQYF. The chain is built from TRBV15 and TRBJ2-7; weak D call: TRBD1 (5 bases). Germline CDR1 LNHNV, CDR2 YYDKDF (reference sequence). The CDR3 has 15 amino acids.

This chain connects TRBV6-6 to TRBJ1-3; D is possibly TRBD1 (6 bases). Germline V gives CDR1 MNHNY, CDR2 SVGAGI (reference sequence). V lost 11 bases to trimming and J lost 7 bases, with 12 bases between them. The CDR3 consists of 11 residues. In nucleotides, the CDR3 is TGTGCCCTAAAGGGGGGTAACACCATATATTTT. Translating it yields CALKGGNTIYF.